This entry describes one T cell receptor (beta chain). The target antigen is unknown. The PCR had 60 Vbeta and 13 Jbeta primers. The protocol was immunoSEQ multiplex PCR, while the TCRdb copy is restricted to in-frame clones and leaves out a portion. The table shows some 100,000 clones, with 77% occurring only once. This entry is derived from a study of cytomegalovirus exposure and HLA in healthy donors. Findings of the study overall: An analysis was carried out at a later point. It showed that HLA-associated TCR beta chains were more clonally expanded than equally common non-associated chains. As a later analysis showed, a missense DCLRE1C variant was linked to trimming of TCR beta V- and J-genes.

The V gene lost 5 bases and the J gene lost 3 bases, with 17 bases spanning the gap. This CDR3 spans 16 amino acids. Germline CDR1 SGHTA, CDR2 FQGNSA. This TCR derives from a middle-aged man in good health and CMV-seropositive. Sample: PBMCs. The rearrangement links TRBV7-2 to TRBJ1-3; tentatively, D is TRBD1 (6 bases). In DNA, the CDR3 is TGTGCCAGCAGCCAGCCATCGGGGGGCGGTGGAAACACCATATATTTT. Translating it yields CASSQPSGGGGNTIYF.